This record covers a single TCR beta chain. Caucasian adults residing in Nashville, Tennessee made up all the donors. The data originate from a study of shared clonotypes between healthy human individuals. This CDR3 contains 15 residues. Deletions cut 6 bases from V and 3 bases from J, with 16 bases between. Germline assignment: CDR1 SGHRS and CDR2 YFSETQ. Sorted-subset replicate PCRs used 200 ng DNA, approximately 27,000 T cell genomes. Assay used: immunoSEQ multiplex PCR; TCRdb lists only in-frame clones, some missing. The top ten hold about 1.8% of the sample, which has around 700,000 clones, about two thirds seen once.

The rearrangement joins TRBV5-1 to TRBJ2-1, with D tentatively TRBD1 or TRBD2 (5 bases each). The specimen sequenced was memory CD4+ T cells sorted from blood. Subset denoted: CD45RA-negative fraction. This TCR was sampled from a woman aged 25-40 years in good health. CDR3 region: CASTLGDPHYNEQFF. CDR3 bases: TGCGCCAGCACCCTAGGGGACCCCCACTACAATGAGCAGTTCTTC.